Shown below are 21 T cell receptor beta chains from a single sample sequenced in a study of shared clonotypes between healthy human individuals (dated by TCRdb to 2018 to 2020). The library was obtained by the immunoSEQ multiplex PCR assay. TCRdb holds this immuneACCESS table with in-frame rearrangements only. Some clones are missing; in checked studies, unresolved V genes explain under half, and the rest has no known cause. This sample holds about 1 million clones; under 80% were observed only once. The ten top clones hold over 1.3% of the sample. Material for sequencing was memory CD4+ T cells sorted from blood. The sample's cell subset or site label, in plain terms: CD45RA-negative fraction. The receptors were sampled from a man between 18 and 29 years old in good health.

A remark on this clone: The sample holds other DNA sequences that translate to the same CDR3. The J gene is TRBJ1-5, the V gene TRBV6-5, with D possibly matching TRBD1 (6 bases). The germline V gene encodes CDR1 MNHEY and CDR2 SVGAGI. CDR3 length: 13 residues. Trimming left V 8 bases short and J 6 bases short, with 14 bases between. CDR3 nucleotides: TGTGCCAGCGGCAGGGGAGAGGGTCAGCCCCAGCATTTT. Translated: CASGRGEGQPQHF.

The chain joins TRBV19 to TRBJ1-5; D perhaps matches TRBD1 (5 bases). V was pared by 5 bases and J by 0 bases, with 11 bases between. This CDR3 is built from 15 residues. Germline CDR1 reads LNHDA; CDR2 reads SQIVND (reference sequence). CDR3 residues: CASSAEGTSNQPQHF. CDR3 nucleotides: TGTGCCAGTAGTGCAGAGGGGACTAGCAATCAGCCCCAGCATTTT.

V usage is TRBV6-1 and J usage is TRBJ2-1; D is unresolved. The CDR3 contains 15 residues. The ends were cut back, 3 bases at V and 3 bases at J, with 12 bases in the middle. Looked up from germline, CDR1 is MNHNS and CDR2 is SASEGT. CDR3 residues: CASSELGGNYNEQFF. The CDR3 DNA is TGTGCCAGCAGTGAGTTGGGCGGCAACTACAATGAGCAGTTCTTC.

This clone was counted at least ten times. This rearrangement joins TRBV9 to TRBJ2-2; D not certain. CDR1 is SGDLS and CDR2 is YYNGEE in the germline V gene. V dropped 2 bases and J dropped 7 bases, with 9 bases sitting between them. The CDR3 spans 13 residues. CDR3 region: CASSVASGGELFF. CDR3 DNA: TGTGCCAGCAGCGTCGCTTCGGGCGGGGAGCTGTTTTTT.

The rearrangement links TRBV7-2 to TRBJ2-7; 10 bases align to TRBD2. The CDR3 covers 16 residues. V dropped 4 bases and J dropped 6; count of bases not matched to a gene: 12. The germline CDR1 and CDR2 sequences are SGHTA and FQGNSA. The CDR3 DNA follows: TGTGCCAGCAGCTCCCTAGCGGGGGCTCTCGGGAGCGAGCAGTACTTC. Translation: CASSSLAGALGSEQYF. The whole variable domain, filled in from reference TRBV7-2 and TRBJ2-7, reads GAGVSQSPSNKVTEKGKDVELRCDPISGHTALYWYRQSLGQGLEFLIYFQGNSAPDKSGLPSDRFSAERTGGSVSTLTIQRTQQEDSAVYLCASSSLAGALGSEQYFGPGTRLTVT.

The J gene is TRBJ1-3, the V gene TRBV14, with no clear D. Trimming took 1 base from V and 2 from J, leaving 15 bases between them. The length of the CDR3 is 17 residues. Germline lookup yields CDR1 SGHDN and CDR2 FVKESK. CDR3 DNA: TGTGCCAGCAGCCAAGCAATAGGCACGGTCGCTGGAAACACCATATATTTT. Its translation: CASSQAIGTVAGNTIYF.

On this clone: The sample holds other DNA sequences that translate to the same CDR3. V is TRBV11-3 and J is TRBJ2-3; D is unresolved. This CDR3 has 13 amino acids. Trimming took 1 base from V and 6 from J, leaving 8 bases between them. Germline V gene data show CDR1 as SGHNT and CDR2 as YENEEA. CDR3: CASSLGGTDTQYF. The CDR3 DNA reads TGTGCCAGCAGCTTAGGGGGTACGGATACGCAGTATTTT. The entire variable domain, with the rest obtained from reference TRBV11-3 and TRBJ2-3, is as follows: EAGVVQSPRYKIIEKKQPVAFWCNPISGHNTLYWYLQNLGQGPELLIRYENEEAVDDSQLPKDRFSAERLKGVDSTLKIQPAELGDSAVYLCASSLGGTDTQYFGPGTRLTVL.

This clone was found a few times. The rearrangement uses TRBV4-1 and TRBJ2-2, with TRBD1 identical over 7 bases. The CDR3 loop spans 17 amino acids. V lost 2 bases to trimming and J lost 2 bases; unmatched junction nucleotides: 8. Looked up from germline, CDR1 is MGHRA and CDR2 is YSYEKL. This chain's CDR3 is CASSQLGDRTNTGELFF. Written as DNA, the CDR3 is TGCGCCAGCAGCCAATTGGGGGACAGAACTAACACCGGGGAGCTGTTTTTT.

The chain is built from TRBV27 and TRBJ2-7; 7 bases are a match to TRBD1. The germline gives CDR1 MNHEY, CDR2 SMNVEV (reference sequence). Trimming removed 5 bases from V and 2 bases from J; junction bases left unmatched: 15. The CDR3 is 17 amino acids. The chain's CDR3 is CASSPIIRGGFAYEQYF. In DNA, the CDR3 is TGTGCCAGCAGTCCAATCATTAGAGGGGGCTTCGCCTACGAGCAGTACTTC.

The V gene is TRBV30, the J gene TRBJ1-2; TRBD1 agrees at 7 bases. The V gene end was trimmed by 3 bases and the J gene end by 8 bases; junction bases not matched to a gene: 6. This CDR3 region has 12 residues. The germline CDR1 and CDR2 sequences are GTSNPN and SVGIG (reference sequence). In DNA form, the CDR3 reads TGTGCCTGGAGCCAGACAGGGATCGGCTACACCTTC. Protein product: CAWSQTGIGYTF.

This rearrangement joins TRBV18 to TRBJ2-7, with 8 bases identical to TRBD1. V was pared by 3 bases and J by 6 bases, with 10 bases of the junction left unmatched. CDR3 length: 15 amino acids. The V gene's germline CDR1 is KGHSH and CDR2 LQKENI. The CDR3 protein is CASSPQTGVLGEQYF. The CDR3, as DNA: TGTGCCAGCTCACCGCAGACAGGGGTCTTAGGCGAGCAGTACTTC. Based on the CDR3 plus reference TRBV18 and TRBJ2-7, the full variable domain is NAGVMQNPRHLVRRRGQEARLRCSPMKGHSHVYWYRQLPEEGLKFMVYLQKENIIDESGMPKERFSAEFPKEGPSILRIQQVVRGDSAAYFCASSPQTGVLGEQYFGPGTRLTVT.

On this clone itself: At one boundary the junction diverges from the germline segment, which might be a read error. The rearrangement uses TRBV7-9 and TRBJ1-1; no definite D call. Germline assignment: CDR1 SEHNR and CDR2 FQNEAQ (reference sequence). CDR3 length: 12 amino acids. CDR3 amino acids: CAGSLGIGEAFF. DNA for the CDR3: TGTGCCGGCAGCCTAGGGATCGGTGAAGCTTTCTTT.

This clone has only a few counts. The genes are TRBV5-1 and TRBJ2-1, with 7 bases matching TRBD2. Germline trimming cut 1 base from V and 8 bases from J; bases unmatched to any gene: 12. The CDR3 has 16 amino acids. CDR1 SGHRS and CDR2 YFSETQ come from the germline V gene. The CDR3 loop is CASSLTSAVLGDEQFF. In nucleotides, the CDR3 is TGCGCCAGCAGCTTGACTAGCGCCGTATTAGGGGATGAGCAGTTCTTC.

The rearrangement links TRBV15 to TRBJ2-3; D assignment may be TRBD1 or TRBD2 (6 bases each). The CDR3 has 14 amino acids. V lost 1 base and J lost 4, with 9 bases in between. From germline, CDR1 is LNHNV and CDR2 YYDKDF (reference sequence). The CDR3 bases are TGTGCCACCAGCAGAGGGGGGGCCCCAGATACGCAGTATTTT. Its translation: CATSRGGAPDTQYF.

The chain recombines TRBV25-1 with TRBJ2-3; 9 nucleotides align to TRBD2. The CDR3 spans 14 residues. The germline gives CDR1 MGHDK, CDR2 SYGVNS. The J segment lost 0 bases and the V segment lost 8 bases, leaving 3 bases of the junction unmatched. This chain's CDR3 is CASRLAGSTDTQYF. CDR3 in DNA: TGTGCCAGCCGTCTAGCGGGAAGCACAGATACGCAGTATTTT.

CDR3 amino acids: CASSASTSGGHTGELFF. The DNA of the CDR3 is TGTGCCAGCAGCGCGAGTACTAGCGGGGGTCACACCGGGGAGCTGTTTTTT. V and J are TRBV9 and TRBJ2-2, with 11 bases matching TRBD2. Germline loops: CDR1 SGDLS, CDR2 YYNGEE. J gave up 3 bases and V 3 bases, and 7 bases lay outside the gene matches. The CDR3 is made up of 17 amino acids.

This sequence joins TRBV28 and TRBJ1-5; TRBD1 aligns across 8 bases. Trimming took 6 bases from V and 3 from J; bases not matched to a gene: 7. The CDR3 is 15 residues long. CDR1 is MDHEN and CDR2 is SYDVKM in the germline V gene. The CDR3 loop is CASRPGQVDNQPQHF. The CDR3 coding sequence is TGTGCCAGCAGGCCGGGACAGGTGGACAATCAGCCCCAGCATTTT.

The J gene is TRBJ2-7, the V gene TRBV5-1, with D possibly being TRBD1 or TRBD2 (5 bases each). The ends were cut back, 2 bases at V and 2 bases at J, with 14 bases in the middle. The CDR3 has 15 residues. Germline CDR1 SGHRS, CDR2 YFSETQ. As DNA, the CDR3 is TGCGCCAGCAGCTTAGCCGGGACGAGTCCCTACGAGCAGTACTTC. Translated: CASSLAGTSPYEQYF.

The gene calls are TRBV4-3 and TRBJ1-6, with a tentative D call TRBD1 (5 bases). Germline CDR1 LGHNA, CDR2 YSLEER. Trimming left V 3 bases short and J 14 bases short, with 14 bases between. This CDR3 is 13 amino acids long. The CDR3 is CASSQDQGTALHF. CDR3 bases: TGCGCCAGCAGCCAGGACCAGGGTACGGCCCTCCACTTT.

V and J are TRBV6-6 and TRBJ2-1; perhaps TRBD1 as D (5 bases). The CDR3 has 15 residues. The germline V gene encodes CDR1 MNHNY and CDR2 SVGAGI (reference sequence). V was pared by 6 bases and J by 9 bases, with 21 bases between. The CDR3 is CASSPRASGRGEQFF. The CDR3 DNA sequence: TGTGCCAGCAGCCCCCGGGCCTCCGGTAGGGGTGAGCAGTTCTTC.

The CDR3 bases are TGTGCCAGCAGCTTTAGGACTAGCAAGGATGAGCAGTTCTTC. It translates to CASSFRTSKDEQFF. The chain joins TRBV11-2 to TRBJ2-1, with 8 bases aligning to TRBD2. V dropped 3 bases and J dropped 8; count of bases not matched to a gene: 6. In germline, CDR1 is SGHAT, CDR2 FQNNGV. The CDR3 extends over 14 amino acids. Supplemented by reference TRBV11-2 and TRBJ2-1, the full variable domain reads EAGVAQSPRYKIIEKRQSVAFWCNPISGHATLYWYQQILGQGPKLLIQFQNNGVVDDSQLPKDRFSAERLKGVDSTLKIQPAKLEDSAVYLCASSFRTSKDEQFFGPGTRLTVL.